One and the same sample provided the 23 T cell receptor beta chains below, sequenced in a study of vaccination and CD4 T cells after COVID-19. Indicated treatment: roughly 11-day PBMC culture with coronavirus spike peptide pools or control peptides (ViraFEST assay). No antigen is known for these receptors. Sequence data for DNA of cultured CD4+ T cells were generated by the Oncomine TCR Beta short-read assay. Each CDR3 protein is one row after TCRdb ran MiXCR on the PCR reads. The repertoire has under 6,500 distinct CDR3 sequences, about 38% of them found once; the top ten carry 30% to 35%. The sequenced sample was CD4+ T cells from blood, cultured in vitro. The receptors stem from a human donor who had recovered from COVID-19.

The rearrangement uses TRBV12-3 or TRBV12-4 and TRBJ2-2; 7 bases agree with TRBD1. This CDR3 comprises 13 residues. The CDR3 reads CAIWDRDTGELFF. DNA of the CDR3: TGTGCAATCTGGGACAGAGACACCGGGGAGCTGTTTTTT.

CDR3 region: CASSFQGARSGNTIYF. DNA of the CDR3: TGTGCCAGCAGCTTTCAGGGAGCCCGCTCTGGAAACACCATATATTTT. The chain links TRBV5-8 to TRBJ1-3; maybe TRBD1 (5 bases). The CDR3 has 16 amino acids. V lost 2 bases, J lost 0 bases, and 12 bases lay in between. Germline V gene data show CDR1 as SGHTS and CDR2 as YDEGEE.

The chain uses TRBV20-1 and TRBJ2-3, with 11 bases that match TRBD2. The CDR3 contains 16 residues. Germline V gene data show CDR1 as DFQATT and CDR2 as SNEGSKA (reference sequence). The V gene end was trimmed by 6 bases and the J gene end by 4 bases; junction bases not matched to a gene: 12. The CDR3 is CSAPASSGRFADTQYF. CDR3 sequence (DNA): TGCAGTGCCCCAGCTTCTAGCGGGAGGTTCGCAGATACGCAGTATTTT.

The CDR3: CSSPHLKNSNEQFF. CDR3 nucleotides: TGCAGTTCCCCTCATTTGAAGAATTCAAATGAGCAGTTCTTC. The V gene is TRBV20-1, the J gene TRBJ2-1; D call uncertain. Looked up from germline, CDR1 is DFQATT and CDR2 is SNEGSKA (reference sequence). CDR3 length: 14 residues. Trimming took 8 bases from V and 7 from J, leaving 21 bases between them.

V is TRBV7-2 and J is TRBJ2-6, with D uncertain. The CDR3 consists of 16 residues. The V end lost 0 bases, the J end lost 2 bases, and 8 bases lay between the germline ends. Germline V gene data show CDR1 as SGHTA and CDR2 as FQGNSA. This CDR3 reads CASSLALGPGANVLTF. DNA of the CDR3: TGTGCCAGCAGCTTAGCGCTGGGTCCTGGGGCCAACGTCCTGACTTTC. The full variable domain, its missing parts supplied by reference TRBV7-2 and TRBJ2-6, is GAGVSQSPSNKVTEKGKDVELRCDPISGHTALYWYRQSLGQGLEFLIYFQGNSAPDKSGLPSDRFSAERTGGSVSTLTIQRTQQEDSAVYLCASSLALGPGANVLTFGAGSRLTVL.

This chain joins TRBV11-3 and TRBJ2-5, with 12 nucleotides matching TRBD2. V shed 0 bases and J 1 base; nucleotides not matched to a gene: 12. Germline V lookup: CDR1 SGHNT, CDR2 YENEEA. The CDR3 length is 20 residues. The DNA of the CDR3 is TGTGCCAGCAGCTTAGACCCCCGACTAGCGGGAGTTCATTTCCAAGAGACCCAGTACTTC. Its protein product is CASSLDPRLAGVHFQETQYF.

The V gene is TRBV20-1, the J gene TRBJ1-5; the match to TRBD1 covers 7 bases. The V gene end was trimmed by 2 bases and the J gene end by 7 bases; junction bases not matched to a gene: 5. CDR3 size: 13 residues. CDR1 and CDR2 (germline): DFQATT, SNEGSKA (reference sequence). The CDR3 is CSARTGEEQPQHF. The CDR3, as DNA: TGCAGTGCTAGAACAGGGGAAGAACAGCCCCAGCATTTT.

The V and J genes are TRBV18 and TRBJ1-2, with TRBD1 identical over 8 bases. CDR3 size: 14 residues. The germline CDR1 and CDR2 sequences are KGHSH and LQKENI. Unmatched junction bases numbered 10, after V lost 9 bases and J lost 4 bases. CDR3 sequence (DNA): TGTGCCAGTTGTAAAGGGACAGGAGTCTATGGCTACACCTTC. It codes for CASCKGTGVYGYTF.

The chain links TRBV4-1 to TRBJ1-2, with 8 bases aligning to TRBD1. The CDR3 is 14 residues long. With V trimmed by 5 bases and J by 4 bases, 6 bases remained unmatched. Germline values: CDR1 MGHRA, CDR2 YSYEKL. CDR3 DNA: TGCGCCAGCAGCGTTACAGGGGGGGCCTATGGCTACACCTTC. It encodes CASSVTGGAYGYTF.

This clonotype is labeled as large. This chain connects TRBV2 to TRBJ1-1; the D gene is possibly TRBD1 (5 bases). The CDR3 spans 15 residues. V was shortened by 6 bases and J by 2 bases, with 16 bases between the two germline ends. Germline lookup yields CDR1 SNHLY and CDR2 FYNNEI. The CDR3 DNA follows: TGTGCCAGCAGCCGCATTACCGGGGGTAACACTGAAGCTTTCTTT. It is translated as CASSRITGGNTEAFF. The full variable domain, in which reference TRBV2 and TRBJ1-1 provide the parts outside the CDR3, is EPEVTQTPSHQVTQMGQEVILRCVPISNHLYFYWYRQILGQKVEFLVSFYNNEISEKSEIFDDQFSVERPDGSNFTLKIRSTKLEDSAMYFCASSRITGGNTEAFFGQGTRLTVV.

This clonotype is large in the sample. The chain joins TRBV6-1 to TRBJ2-2, with 10 positions matching TRBD1. Germline V lookup: CDR1 MNHNS, CDR2 SASEGT. The CDR3 is 15 residues long. J gave up 6 bases and V 6 bases, and 7 bases lay outside the gene matches. The CDR3 reads CASRAGQGSPGELFF. Written as DNA, the CDR3 is TGTGCCAGCAGAGCGGGACAGGGGTCTCCCGGGGAGCTGTTTTTT.

The chain recombines TRBV7-8 with TRBJ1-1; D gene unclear. Trimming left V 3 bases short and J 1 base short, with 9 bases between. This CDR3 spans 14 amino acids. Germline values: CDR1 SGHVS, CDR2 FQNEAQ. In DNA, the CDR3 is TGTGCCAGCAGCTTCGGACGGGGGAACACTGAAGCTTTCTTT. It translates to CASSFGRGNTEAFF.

This chain links TRBV7-8 with TRBJ1-1; D is unclear. The CDR3 sequence is 13 residues long. The V gene's germline CDR1 is SGHVS and CDR2 FQNEAQ. Deletions cut 6 bases from V and 5 bases from J, with 13 bases between. The CDR3 DNA sequence: TGTGCCAGCAGTTGGGTTGAGGAAACTGAAGCTTTCTTT. It translates to CASSWVEETEAFF.

This clonotype came up once. The chain has TRBV2 and TRBJ2-3; D unresolved. Germline CDR1 and CDR2: SNHLY and FYNNEI. The CDR3 runs to 14 residues. V was trimmed by 2 bases and J by 1 base, leaving 7 bases between them. The CDR3 region has the DNA TGTGCCAGCAGTGAACCATTTGGCACAGATACGCAGTATTTT. Its translation: CASSEPFGTDTQYF.

The table lists this clonotype with a few counts. The chain is built from TRBV10-3 and TRBJ2-2; unclear D gene. The V end was cut by 6 bases, the J end by 5 bases, with 10 bases between. Germline lookup yields CDR1 ENHRY and CDR2 SYGVKD. The CDR3 is 13 residues long. In DNA form, the CDR3 reads TGTGCCATCAGGCCCCTTGAAACCGGGGAGCTGTTTTTT. Protein: CAIRPLETGELFF.

The gene calls are TRBV5-4 and TRBJ2-7, with TRBD1 identical over 9 bases. In germline, CDR1 is SGHNT, CDR2 YYREEE (reference sequence). J gave up 5 bases and V 4 bases, and 7 bases lay outside the gene matches. This CDR3 spans 14 amino acids. As DNA, the CDR3 is TGTGCCAGCAGCACCGGACAGGGGTTCGACGAGCAGTACTTC. Translation: CASSTGQGFDEQYF.

The rearrangement uses TRBV5-8 and TRBJ1-5; 10 bases align to TRBD1. Germline CDR1 is SGHTS and CDR2 is YDEGEE. There are 14 residues in the CDR3. V lost 0 bases to trimming and J lost 6 bases; unmatched junction nucleotides: 0. The CDR3 reads CASSLGDRGQPQHF. CDR3 nucleotide sequence: TGTGCCAGCAGCTTGGGGGACAGGGGTCAGCCCCAGCATTTT. Full variable domain (outside the CDR3, taken from reference TRBV5-8 and TRBJ1-5): EAGVTQSPTHLIKTRGQQATLRCSPISGHTSVYWYQQALGLGLQFLLWYDEGEERNRGNFPPRFSGRQFPNYSSELNVNALELEDSALYLCASSLGDRGQPQHFGDGTRLSIL.

This clonotype was counted only a few times. V and J are TRBV14 and TRBJ2-1; a possible D gene is TRBD2 (5 bases). CDR1 is SGHDN, CDR2 FVKESK, per germline. V lost 4 bases, J lost 6 bases, and 13 bases lay in between. This CDR3 is 14 amino acids long. The CDR3 DNA is TGTGCCAGCAGCCTAGCGTCTGCCCTCAATGAGCAGTTCTTC. This sequence encodes CASSLASALNEQFF.

This clonotype was recorded a few times. The genes are TRBV6-1 and TRBJ1-1; maybe TRBD1 (6 bases). Per the germline V gene, CDR1 is MNHNS and CDR2 is SASEGT. The V end was cut by 7 bases, the J end by 10 bases, with 19 bases between. The CDR3 loop spans 13 amino acids. The CDR3 DNA is TGTGCCAGCACCTACGGAACGGGGGGCGTAGCTTTCTTT. Amino acids: CASTYGTGGVAFF.

This clonotype showed up just a few times. The chain joins TRBV5-6 to TRBJ1-6, with 9 bases identical to TRBD1. Germline CDR1 SGHDT, CDR2 YYEEEE. CDR3 length: 14 amino acids. The V gene end was trimmed by 4 bases and the J gene end by 9 bases; junction bases not matched to a gene: 5. CDR3 nucleotide sequence: TGTGCCAGCAGCCGCCGGGACAGGGTTTCACCCCTCCACTTT. As protein: CASSRRDRVSPLHF.

The rearrangement joins TRBV7-2 to TRBJ2-2; D is unresolved. V was pared by 2 bases and J by 4 bases, with 11 bases between. Germline-derived CDR1 and CDR2 are SGHTA and FQGNSA. The length of the CDR3 is 15 residues. CDR3 nucleotide sequence: TGTGCCAGCAGCTTATCCGCCCTTAGCACCGGGGAGCTGTTTTTT. Protein product: CASSLSALSTGELFF.

By share, this clonotype counts as medium-sized. The chain carries TRBV7-2 and TRBJ1-1, with no clear D. Deletions cut 3 bases from V and 7 bases from J, with 12 bases between. The germline V gene encodes CDR1 SGHTA and CDR2 FQGNSA. The CDR3 covers 13 residues. CDR3 loop: CASSLVTAGEAFF. CDR3 bases: TGTGCCAGCAGCTTGGTCACAGCGGGTGAAGCTTTCTTT. Variable domain in full (rest from reference TRBV7-2 and TRBJ1-1): GAGVSQSPSNKVTEKGKDVELRCDPISGHTALYWYRQSLGQGLEFLIYFQGNSAPDKSGLPSDRFSAERTGGSVSTLTIQRTQQEDSAVYLCASSLVTAGEAFFGQGTRLTVV.

The table lists this clonotype with a few counts. The chain has TRBV20-1 and TRBJ2-1; 8 bases fit TRBD2. The J segment lost 0 bases and the V segment lost 3 bases, leaving 7 bases of the junction unmatched. The CDR3 contains 16 residues. Germline-derived CDR1 and CDR2 are DFQATT and SNEGSKA (reference sequence). The CDR3 region has the DNA TGCAGTGCTAGTCCTTCCCGGGGGGGCTCCTACAATGAGCAGTTCTTC. Amino acid sequence: CSASPSRGGSYNEQFF.